The rows below give T cell receptor beta chains drawn from one sample of a study of a mutant IDH1 vaccine in newly diagnosed glioma. Clones were sequenced by immunoSEQ multiplex PCR, and TCRdb holds only the in-frame ones, with some missing. The top ten hold approximately 1.8% of the sample, which has about 51,000 clones, 65% to 80% seen once. Sequencing used PBMCs, obtained from a glioma patient treated with radiotherapy, temozolomide or both. These TCRs come from a woman in her forties with glioma. Each CDR3 is given with its conserved first and last residue. A D gene is named only where the DNA matches it firmly. The size field is filled for only some rows; it gives once, few, many or a size class.

v_call	j_call	d_call	clone_size	cdr3_nt	cdr3_aa
TRBV4-3	TRBJ1-2	TRBD1	NA	TGCGCCAGCAGCCAAGAGGGGAACAGGGGGCCGGAAGGAATCCATGGCTACACCTTC	CASSQEGNRGPEGIHGYTF
TRBV6-1	TRBJ2-7	NA	once	TGTGCCAGCAGTGAAAGATACGAGCAGTACTTC	CASSERYEQYF
TRBV10-3	TRBJ1-1	TRBD1	NA	TGTGCCATCAGTCCGGGACAGGCGAACACTGAAGCTTTCTTT	CAISPGQANTEAFF
TRBV5-6	TRBJ1-5	NA	few	TGTGCCAGCAGCTTGGGTCAGAACAATCAGCCCCAGCATTTT	CASSLGQNNQPQHF
TRBV29-1	TRBJ2-2	TRBD1	NA	TGCAGCGTTGAAGCTCCCGCTTGGGACAGGGGGCTCGGGGAGCTGTTTTTT	CSVEAPAWDRGLGELFF
TRBV30	TRBJ2-1	TRBD2	NA	TGTGCCTGGAGTCTCACGGGACTAGCGGGCGGGGAGCAGTTCTTC	CAWSLTGLAGGEQFF
TRBV9	TRBJ1-2	TRBD1	NA	TGTGCCAGCAGCGAGCGCCCGGGACAGAACTATGGCTACACCTTC	CASSERPGQNYGYTF
TRBV2	TRBJ2-1	TRBD2	NA	TGTGCCAGCAGTGAAGAGGCTAGCGGGGTGTTCAATGAGCAGTTCTTC	CASSEEASGVFNEQFF
TRBV6-1	TRBJ2-3	TRBD1	NA	TGTGCCAGCAGTGAAGAGGGACAGGGCGCAGATACGCAGTATTTT	CASSEEGQGADTQYF
TRBV10-2	TRBJ1-1	NA	few	TGCGCCAGCAGTGGGGGCTCGAACACTGAAGCTTTCTTT	CASSGGSNTEAFF
TRBV2	TRBJ1-5	TRBD1	NA	TGTGCCAGCAGTGAATCCCGGCTCGGGACAGGCAATCAGCCCCAGCATTTT	CASSESRLGTGNQPQHF
TRBV10-1	TRBJ1-2	NA	NA	TGCGCCACCCCCTGGAACGGGGATGGCTACACCTTC	CATPWNGDGYTF
TRBV30	TRBJ2-7	NA	NA	TGTGCCTGGAGTGTAGGGGCAGGAACCTACGAGCAGTACTTC	CAWSVGAGTYEQYF
TRBV6-9	TRBJ2-2	NA	once	TGTGCCAGCAGTCTCCGTGAAAAACGAAGAGACACCGGGGAGCTGTTTTTT	CASSLREKRRDTGELFF
TRBV5-6	TRBJ2-2	TRBD1	few	TGTGCCAGCAGGCGGACAGGGAGCGGGGAGCTGTTTTTT	CASRRTGSGELFF
TRBV2	TRBJ2-5	NA	NA	TGTGCCAGCCGCGGACGCGGAGAGACCCAGTACTTC	CASRGRGETQYF